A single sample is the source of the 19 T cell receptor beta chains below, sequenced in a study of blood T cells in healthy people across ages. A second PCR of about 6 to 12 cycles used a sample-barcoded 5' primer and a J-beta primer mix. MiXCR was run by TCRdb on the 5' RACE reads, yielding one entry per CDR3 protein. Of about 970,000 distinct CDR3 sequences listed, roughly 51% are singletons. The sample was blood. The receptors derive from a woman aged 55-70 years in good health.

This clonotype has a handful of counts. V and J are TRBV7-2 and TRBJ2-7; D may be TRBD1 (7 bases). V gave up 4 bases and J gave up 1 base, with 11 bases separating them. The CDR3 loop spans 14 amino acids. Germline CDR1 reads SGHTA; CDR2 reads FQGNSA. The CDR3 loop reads CASSSTGRSYEQYF. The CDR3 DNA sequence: TGTGCCAGCAGCTCGACAGGGAGGTCCTACGAGCAGTACTTC.

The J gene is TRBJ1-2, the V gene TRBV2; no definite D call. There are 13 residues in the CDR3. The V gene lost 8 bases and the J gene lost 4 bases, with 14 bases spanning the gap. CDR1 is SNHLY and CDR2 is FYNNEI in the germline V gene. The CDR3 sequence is CASLLAVIYGYTF. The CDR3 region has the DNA TGTGCCAGCTTGCTGGCGGTTATCTATGGCTACACCTTC.

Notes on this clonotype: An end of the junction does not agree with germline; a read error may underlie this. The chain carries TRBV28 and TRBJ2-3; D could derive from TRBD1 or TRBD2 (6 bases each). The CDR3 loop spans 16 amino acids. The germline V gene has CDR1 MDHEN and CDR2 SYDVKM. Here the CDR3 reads CASSLMNGGSTETQYF. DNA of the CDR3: TGTGCCAGCAGTTTAATGAACGGGGGCTCCACAGAGACGCAGTATTTT.

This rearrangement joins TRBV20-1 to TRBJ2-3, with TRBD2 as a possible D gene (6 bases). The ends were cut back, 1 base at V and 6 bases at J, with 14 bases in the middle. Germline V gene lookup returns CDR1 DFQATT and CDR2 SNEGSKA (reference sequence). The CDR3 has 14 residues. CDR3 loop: CSARAVAVWDTQYF. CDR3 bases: TGCAGTGCTAGAGCGGTAGCGGTATGGGATACGCAGTATTTT.

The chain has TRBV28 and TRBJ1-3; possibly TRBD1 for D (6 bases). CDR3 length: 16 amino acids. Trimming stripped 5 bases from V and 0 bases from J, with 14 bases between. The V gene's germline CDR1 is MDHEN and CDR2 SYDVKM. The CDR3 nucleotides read TGTGCCAGCAGTCCGGGGGGCAGTGACTCTGGAAACACCATATATTTT. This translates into CASSPGGSDSGNTIYF.

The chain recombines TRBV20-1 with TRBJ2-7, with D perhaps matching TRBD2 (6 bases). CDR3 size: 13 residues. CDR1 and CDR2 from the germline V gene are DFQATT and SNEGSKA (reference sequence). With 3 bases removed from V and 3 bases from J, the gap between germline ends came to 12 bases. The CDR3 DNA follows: TGCAGTGCTAGGAGGACTACCAACTACGAGCAGTACTTC. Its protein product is CSARRTTNYEQYF.

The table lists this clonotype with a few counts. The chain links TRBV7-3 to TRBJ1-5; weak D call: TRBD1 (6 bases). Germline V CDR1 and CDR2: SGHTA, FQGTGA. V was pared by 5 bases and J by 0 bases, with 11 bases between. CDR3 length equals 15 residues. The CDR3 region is CASSRDIRSNQPQHF. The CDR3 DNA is TGTGCCAGCAGCCGGGACATCCGTAGCAATCAGCCCCAGCATTTT.

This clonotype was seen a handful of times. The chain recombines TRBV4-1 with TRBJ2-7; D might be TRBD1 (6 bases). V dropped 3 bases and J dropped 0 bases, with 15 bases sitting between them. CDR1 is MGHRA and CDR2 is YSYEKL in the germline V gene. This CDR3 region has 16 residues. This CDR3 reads CASSQGWQGSSYEQYF. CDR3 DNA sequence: TGCGCCAGCAGCCAGGGGTGGCAGGGGTCCTCCTACGAGCAGTACTTC.

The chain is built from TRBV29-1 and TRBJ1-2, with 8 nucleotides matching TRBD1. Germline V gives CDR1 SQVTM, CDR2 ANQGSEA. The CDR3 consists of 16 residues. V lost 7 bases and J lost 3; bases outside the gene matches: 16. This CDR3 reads CSALKTGGKADYGYTF. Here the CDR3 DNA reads TGCAGCGCTTTGAAAACAGGGGGAAAGGCTGACTATGGCTACACCTTC.

The DNA for the CDR3 is TGTGCCAGCAGCGTCGTGGGAGCCTACAATGAGCAGTTCTTC. This translates into CASSVVGAYNEQFF. The gene calls are TRBV7-2 and TRBJ2-1, with D maybe TRBD2 (5 bases). The CDR3 covers 14 residues. V was clipped by 5 bases and J by 2 bases, with 10 bases between them. Per the germline V gene, CDR1 is SGHTA and CDR2 is FQGNSA.

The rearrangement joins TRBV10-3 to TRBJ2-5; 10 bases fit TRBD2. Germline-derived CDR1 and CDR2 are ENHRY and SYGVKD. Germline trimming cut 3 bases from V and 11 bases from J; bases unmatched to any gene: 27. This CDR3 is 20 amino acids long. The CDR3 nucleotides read TGTGCCATCAGTGAATCCGGCCAGATTAGCGGGAGGTCGGGTTACAATGAGCAGTACTTC. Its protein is CAISESGQISGRSGYNEQYF.

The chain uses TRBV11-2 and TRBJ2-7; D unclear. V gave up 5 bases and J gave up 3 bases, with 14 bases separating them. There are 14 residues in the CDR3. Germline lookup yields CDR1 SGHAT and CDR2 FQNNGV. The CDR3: CASSHVGSVYEQYF. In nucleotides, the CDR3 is TGTGCCAGCAGCCATGTAGGGTCGGTCTACGAGCAGTACTTC.

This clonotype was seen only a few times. The CDR3 here is CSVELFEQFF. DNA for the CDR3: TGCAGCGTTGAGCTGTTTGAGCAGTTCTTC. The J gene is TRBJ2-1, the V gene TRBV29-1; D is ambiguous. The CDR3 has 10 residues. V lost 3 bases and J 9 bases, leaving 6 bases between the germline ends. Germline CDR1 SQVTM, CDR2 ANQGSEA.

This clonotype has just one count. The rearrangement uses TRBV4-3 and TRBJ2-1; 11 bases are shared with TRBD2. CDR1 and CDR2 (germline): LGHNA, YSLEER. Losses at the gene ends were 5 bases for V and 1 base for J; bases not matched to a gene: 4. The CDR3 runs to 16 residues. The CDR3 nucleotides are TGCGCCAGCAGCTTAGCGGGAGGGTGGTCCTACAATGAGCAGTTCTTC. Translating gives CASSLAGGWSYNEQFF.

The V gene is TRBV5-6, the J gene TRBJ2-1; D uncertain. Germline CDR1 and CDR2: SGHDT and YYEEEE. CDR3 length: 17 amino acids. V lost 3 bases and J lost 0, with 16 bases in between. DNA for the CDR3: TGTGCCAGCAGCTCACCAACTCTTCTGAGCTCCTACAATGAGCAGTTCTTC. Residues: CASSSPTLLSSYNEQFF. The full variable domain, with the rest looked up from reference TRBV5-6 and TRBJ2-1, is DAGVTQSPTHLIKTRGQQVTLRCSPKSGHDTVSWYQQALGQGPQFIFQYYEEEERQRGNFPDRFSGHQFPNYSSELNVNALLLGDSALYLCASSSPTLLSSYNEQFFGPGTRLTVL.

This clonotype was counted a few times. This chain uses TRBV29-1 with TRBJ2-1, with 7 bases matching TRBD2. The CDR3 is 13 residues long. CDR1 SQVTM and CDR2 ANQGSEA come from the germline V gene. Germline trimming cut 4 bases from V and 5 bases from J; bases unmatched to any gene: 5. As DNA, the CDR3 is TGCAGCGTTGCGGCTAGCGGCAACAATGAGCAGTTCTTC. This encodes CSVAASGNNEQFF.

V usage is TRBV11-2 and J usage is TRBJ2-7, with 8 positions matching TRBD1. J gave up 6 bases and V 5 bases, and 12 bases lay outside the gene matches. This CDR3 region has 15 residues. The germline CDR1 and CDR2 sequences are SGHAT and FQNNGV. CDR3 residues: CASSPTGVAPSEQYF. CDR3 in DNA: TGTGCCAGCAGCCCGACAGGGGTAGCTCCCAGCGAGCAGTACTTC.

The CDR3 is CASNPDRAGANVLTF. CDR3 bases: TGTGCCAGCAACCCCGACAGGGCTGGGGCCAACGTCCTGACTTTC. V usage is TRBV6-5 and J usage is TRBJ2-6, with 7 bases that match TRBD1. Trimming at V came to 7 bases and at J to 2 bases, leaving 5 bases not matched to a gene. The CDR3 extends over 15 amino acids. CDR1 is MNHEY and CDR2 is SVGAGI in the germline V gene.

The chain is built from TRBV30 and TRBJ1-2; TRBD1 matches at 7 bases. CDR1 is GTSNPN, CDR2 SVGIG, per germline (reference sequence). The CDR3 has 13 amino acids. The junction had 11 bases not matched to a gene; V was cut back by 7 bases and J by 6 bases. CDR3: CASPIGGSDGYTF. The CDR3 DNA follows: TGTGCCTCCCCGATAGGGGGCTCGGATGGCTACACCTTC.